This T cell receptor beta chain was retrieved from a study of cytomegalovirus exposure and HLA in healthy donors. V was shortened by 1 base and J by 4 bases, with 16 bases between the two germline ends. This CDR3 has 16 residues. The germline CDR1 and CDR2 sequences are SGHAT and FQNNGV. Regarding the study as a whole: The classifier was said to identify cytomegalovirus status with high specificity and sensitivity.

Assay: immunoSEQ multiplex PCR; the TCRdb copy retains only in-frame clones and omits some. The sample lists some 140,000 clones; about 86% were seen once. Note on this clone: Its antigen is still unknown.

The chain joins TRBV11-2 to TRBJ1-2; a weak D match, TRBD1 (5 bases). The receptor's source is a human donor in good health. Source material: PBMCs. In DNA form, the CDR3 reads TGTGCCAGCAGCTTAGTGGGTGGCAGGGAGGCCTATGGCTACACCTTC. Protein: CASSLVGGREAYGYTF.